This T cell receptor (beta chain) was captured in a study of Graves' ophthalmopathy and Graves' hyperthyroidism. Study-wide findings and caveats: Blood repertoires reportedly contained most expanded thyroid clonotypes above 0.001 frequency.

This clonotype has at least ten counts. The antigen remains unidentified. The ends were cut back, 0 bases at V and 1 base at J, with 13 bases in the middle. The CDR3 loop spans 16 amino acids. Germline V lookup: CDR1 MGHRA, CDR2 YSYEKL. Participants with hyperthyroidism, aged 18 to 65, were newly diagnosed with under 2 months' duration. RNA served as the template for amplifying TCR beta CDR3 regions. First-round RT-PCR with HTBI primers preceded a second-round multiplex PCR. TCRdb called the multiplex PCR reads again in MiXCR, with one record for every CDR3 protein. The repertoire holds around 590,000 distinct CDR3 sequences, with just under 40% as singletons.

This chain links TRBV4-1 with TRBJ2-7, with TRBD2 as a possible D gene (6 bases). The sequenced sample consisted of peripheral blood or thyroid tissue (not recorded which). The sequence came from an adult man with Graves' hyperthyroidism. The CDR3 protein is CASSQDRPGESYEQYF. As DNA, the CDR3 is TGCGCCAGCAGCCAAGATCGACCGGGGGAATCCTACGAGCAGTACTTC.